Each of the 17 T cell receptor beta chains below was sequenced from the same sample in a study of T-cell reconstitution after alpha-beta-depleted transplantation in children. The TCRbeta library incorporated unique molecular identifiers. A single record per CDR3 protein comes from TCRdb applying MiXCR to the PCR reads. There are about 900,000 distinct CDR3 sequences in the sample; about 29% occur only once, and about 28% lies in the top ten. Sample: PBMCs, mostly from graft donor cells, taken 360 days after TCRalphabeta/CD19-depleted stem cell transplant. These receptors came from a boy younger than two who had a stem cell transplant for SCID, so the T cells may come from the graft donor.

There are a few counts of this clonotype. The CDR3 nucleotides are TGCGCCAGCAGCCAAGAGCTTCCAGGGGTGGCAGGGCCTACCTACAATGAGCAGTTCTTC. Translated: CASSQELPGVAGPTYNEQFF. The rearrangement joins TRBV4-3 to TRBJ2-1, with D tentatively TRBD1 (6 bases). This CDR3 has 20 amino acids. Per germline, CDR1 LGHNA and CDR2 YSLEER. Trimming pared 0 bases from V and 2 bases from J, leaving 23 bases between.

The chain uses TRBV24-1 and TRBJ2-2; no clear D gene. The germline V and J ends were trimmed by 9 bases and 3 bases, with 10 bases remaining between them. Germline V gene data show CDR1 as KGHDR and CDR2 as SFDVKD. The CDR3 loop spans 13 amino acids. In DNA form, the CDR3 reads TGTGCCACCTCCGGGCCTTACACCGGGGAGCTGTTTTTT. Translation gives CATSGPYTGELFF.

The rearrangement joins TRBV20-1 to TRBJ2-5; D is undetermined. Germline CDR1 is DFQATT and CDR2 is SNEGSKA (reference sequence). The V gene lost 2 bases and the J gene lost 4 bases, with 8 bases spanning the gap. The CDR3 has 12 residues. DNA for the CDR3: TGCAGTGCTAGATCAGGCGCAGAGACCCAGTACTTC. Its translation is CSARSGAETQYF.

V is TRBV4-1 and J is TRBJ1-1; TRBD1 agrees at 7 bases. Trimming removed 3 bases from V and 0 bases from J; junction bases left unmatched: 4. Per germline, CDR1 MGHRA and CDR2 YSYEKL. The CDR3 length is 15 residues. The CDR3 is CASSHPDRLNTEAFF. In nucleotides, the CDR3 is TGCGCCAGCAGCCACCCGGACAGGCTGAACACTGAAGCTTTCTTT.

This chain uses TRBV5-5 with TRBJ1-3; D not certain. From germline, CDR1 is SGHKS and CDR2 YYEKEE (reference sequence). The CDR3 runs to 13 residues. The V gene lost 6 bases and the J gene lost 4 bases, with 11 bases spanning the gap. The CDR3 spells CASIGLAGNTIYF. For the CDR3, the DNA is TGTGCCAGCATTGGACTAGCCGGAAACACCATATATTTT. The variable domain in full, completed from reference TRBV5-5 and TRBJ1-3, reads DAGVTQSPTHLIKTRGQQVTLRCSPISGHKSVSWYQQVLGQGPQFIFQYYEKEERGRGNFPDRFSARQFPNYSSELNVNALLLGDSALYLCASIGLAGNTIYFGEGSWLTVV.

This clonotype was seen a single time. J is TRBJ1-1 and V is TRBV12-3 or TRBV12-4; TRBD1 is a possible D gene (6 bases). V gave up 2 bases and J gave up 1 base, with 11 bases separating them. The CDR3 spans 15 residues. CDR3 DNA: TGTGCCAGCAGTTTACGGGGGGCTGGGAACACTGAAGCTTTCTTT. It specifies CASSLRGAGNTEAFF.

This clonotype was found many times. The chain is built from TRBV5-1 and TRBJ2-1; D is tentatively TRBD1 or TRBD2 (6 bases each). V was pared by 3 bases and J by 4 bases, with 17 bases between. The CDR3 consists of 16 residues. Germline V gene sequence: CDR1 SGHRS, CDR2 YFSETQ. This CDR3 reads CASSSTGGVRYNEQFF. CDR3 bases: TGCGCCAGCAGCTCCACCGGGGGCGTGCGATACAATGAGCAGTTCTTC.

The chain joins TRBV7-2 to TRBJ1-5; weak D call: TRBD1 (6 bases). From germline, CDR1 is SGHTA and CDR2 FQGNSA. Trimming cost V 7 bases and J 4 bases, with 17 bases left between them. This CDR3 comprises 15 residues. The CDR3 spells CASTAGALINQPQHF. The CDR3 DNA sequence: TGTGCCAGCACCGCAGGGGCTCTGATTAATCAGCCCCAGCATTTT.

V and J are TRBV5-1 and TRBJ2-3; tentative D call: TRBD2 (6 bases). There are 13 residues in the CDR3. CDR1 and CDR2 (germline): SGHRS, YFSETQ. Between the trimmed V and J ends, which lost 5 bases and 2 bases, there was a span of 9 bases. CDR3 residues: CASREGNTDTQYF. CDR3 sequence (DNA): TGCGCCAGCAGGGAGGGGAACACAGATACGCAGTATTTT.

Only a few counts were recorded for this clonotype. V gene TRBV18 combines with J gene TRBJ2-7, with TRBD2 matching over 7 bases. The CDR3 covers 14 residues. Germline assignment: CDR1 KGHSH and CDR2 LQKENI. V lost 4 bases, J lost 5 bases, and 8 bases stayed unmatched. The CDR3, as DNA: TGTGCCAGCTCACGACTAGCCGGGGGTCACGAGCAGTACTTC. Protein: CASSRLAGGHEQYF.

This rearrangement joins TRBV20-1 to TRBJ2-5; D uncertain. In germline, CDR1 is DFQATT, CDR2 SNEGSKA (reference sequence). Trimming took off 6 bases at V and 5 bases at J, with 13 bases between the two ends. The CDR3 totals 12 residues. The CDR3 region has the DNA TGCAGTGCCCACCCACTGGGGGAGACCCAGTACTTC. Protein sequence: CSAHPLGETQYF.

The chain joins TRBV9 to TRBJ2-7; 11 bases agree with TRBD2. Trimming took 0 bases from V and 4 from J; bases not matched to a gene: 3. Germline CDR1 is SGDLS and CDR2 is YYNGEE. The CDR3 is made up of 15 amino acids. CDR3 region: CASSVGTSGGYEQYF. For the CDR3, the DNA is TGTGCCAGCAGCGTAGGCACTAGCGGGGGTTACGAGCAGTACTTC.

CDR3 residues: CATTPGGDSNQPQHF. The CDR3 DNA sequence: TGTGCCACCACCCCGGGCGGGGATAGCAATCAGCCCCAGCATTTT. The V call is TRBV10-3, the J call TRBJ1-5; no clear D gene. Per germline, CDR1 ENHRY and CDR2 SYGVKD. There are 15 residues in the CDR3. V was pared by 10 bases and J by 0 bases, with 16 bases between.

The chain uses TRBV5-1 and TRBJ1-5; D possibly corresponds to TRBD1 (6 bases). V was trimmed by 1 base and J by 4 bases, leaving 12 bases between them. The CDR3 runs 15 residues. Germline V gene sequence: CDR1 SGHRS, CDR2 YFSETQ. In DNA form, the CDR3 reads TGCGCCAGCAGCTTGCAGGGACAACGAAATCAGCCCCAGCATTTT. Translated: CASSLQGQRNQPQHF.

This clonotype appeared a few times. The chain carries TRBV15 and TRBJ2-3; the D gene could be TRBD1 or TRBD2 (6 bases each). Trimming stripped 1 base from V and 4 bases from J, with 9 bases between. In germline, CDR1 is LNHNV, CDR2 YYDKDF (reference sequence). This CDR3 is 14 amino acids long. The CDR3 nucleotides are TGTGCCACCAGCAGAGGGGGGGCGTCAGATACGCAGTATTTT. Amino acids: CATSRGGASDTQYF.

Only a few counts were recorded for this clonotype. The chain combines TRBV10-3 with TRBJ2-3, with D tentatively TRBD2 (6 bases). CDR1 ENHRY and CDR2 SYGVKD come from the germline V gene. The CDR3 has 13 amino acids. V lost 2 bases to trimming and J lost 4 bases, with 7 bases between them. CDR3 protein: CAISEPGADTQYF. The CDR3 bases are TGTGCCATCAGTGAGCCGGGGGCAGATACGCAGTATTTT.

The chain uses TRBV19 and TRBJ2-5; perhaps TRBD2 as D (5 bases). This CDR3 region has 17 residues. Trimming left V 3 bases short and J 2 bases short, with 19 bases between. The V gene's germline CDR1 is LNHDA and CDR2 SQIVND (reference sequence). CDR3 sequence reads: CASSIRRRLTLQETQYF. The CDR3 coding sequence is TGTGCCAGTAGTATCCGACGGAGGTTAACGCTTCAAGAGACCCAGTACTTC.